This TCR beta chain was recovered during a study of cytomegalovirus exposure and HLA in healthy donors. Points from the study as a whole: When the data were analyzed later, several of the most significant clusters appeared to be linked to common viral pathogens. It was only CMV serostatus that was available as immune exposure information. It was likely that a cluster of highly shared sequence variants was a sequencing artifact.

Worth noting for this clone: Its antigen is unknown.

PCR was performed using 60 Vbeta and 13 Jbeta primers. TCRdb's table, derived via immunoSEQ multiplex PCR, lists solely in-frame clones and lacks some. Among more than 100,000 clones listed, around two thirds were seen once. CDR1 is SGHAT and CDR2 is FQNNGV in the germline V gene. CDR3 size: 14 residues. Germline trimming cut 4 bases from V and 5 bases from J; bases unmatched to any gene: 4. Those who donated were healthy bone marrow donors. This sequence was found in a woman in her forties in good health and CMV-seronegative. The gene calls are TRBV11-2 and TRBJ1-4; TRBD1 matches 7 bases. Sample: PBMCs. The CDR3 spells CASSSDRENEKLFF. In nucleotides, the CDR3 is TGTGCCAGCAGCTCCGACAGGGAGAATGAAAAACTGTTTTTT. The whole variable domain, filled in from reference TRBV11-2 and TRBJ1-4, reads EAGVAQSPRYKIIEKRQSVAFWCNPISGHATLYWYQQILGQGPKLLIQFQNNGVVDDSQLPKDRFSAERLKGVDSTLKIQPAKLEDSAVYLCASSSDRENEKLFFGSGTQLSVL.